The entry that follows covers one TCR beta chain sequence. Its specificity is not known. This entry is derived from a study of OX40 agonist ivuxolimab in advanced cancers. Study in general: Patients got intravenous ivuxolimab at 0.01 to 10 mg/kg every 2 weeks.

Germline assignment: CDR1 SGHTA and CDR2 FQGTGA. The CDR3 consists of 16 residues. V was pared by 4 bases and J by 5 bases, with 9 bases of the junction left unmatched. Individuals having autoimmune disease history or systemic immunosuppression were not enrolled. The study, taken as a whole, reports: Certain nonresponders likewise exhibited a low normalized T-cell clonal expansion.

The assay was immunoSEQ multiplex PCR, and TCRdb's table has in-frame clones only and misses some. The table lists about 47,000 clones, roughly nine tenths of them singletons, with around 15% in the top ten. The rearrangement joins TRBV7-3 to TRBJ1-2, with 11 bases aligning to TRBD1. The sequenced sample was CD4+ or CD8+ T cells sorted from blood, obtained in a trial of the OX40 agonist ivuxolimab. The receptor was isolated from an adult with an advanced solid tumor such as melanoma, head and neck, liver or kidney cancer. DNA of the CDR3: TGTGCCAGCAGCTCCCGTTGGACAGGGGGCTGGTATGGCTACACCTTC. It is translated as CASSSRWTGGWYGYTF.